The 10 T cell receptor beta chains below all came from one sample that was sequenced in a study of CD8 T cells in ankylosing spondylitis. TCRdb used MiXCR to reprocess the 5' RACE reads, holding one entry per CDR3 protein. Of about 240,000 distinct CDR3 sequences in the sample, 8% to 9.5% were seen once. The source material was blood, either unsorted or a sorted T cell fraction (not recorded which). The receptors were gathered from a male donor with ankylosing spondylitis or in good health (not recorded which).

This clonotype has at least ten counts. The rearrangement joins TRBV27 to TRBJ2-5, with 9 bases matching TRBD1. V lost 5 bases, J lost 7 bases, and 5 bases stayed unmatched. CDR3 length: 13 amino acids. CDR1 is MNHEY and CDR2 is SMNVEV in the germline V gene (reference sequence). CDR3 DNA sequence: TGTGCCAGCAGTCCAGGGACAGGGAGGACCCAGTACTTC. It translates to CASSPGTGRTQYF.

The table lists this clonotype with many counts. V is TRBV5-1 and J is TRBJ2-3; D uncertain. The V and J ends lost 4 bases and 5 bases respectively, with 8 bases between them. This CDR3 has 12 residues. The germline CDR1 and CDR2 sequences are SGHRS and YFSETQ. The CDR3 nucleotides read TGCGCCAGCAGCGTTGATTTAGATACGCAGTATTTT. It encodes CASSVDLDTQYF.

This clonotype was counted ten times or more. The rearrangement joins TRBV20-1 to TRBJ1-1, with D possibly being TRBD1 (6 bases). Trimming took 6 bases from V and 1 from J, leaving 12 bases between them. CDR3 length: 13 amino acids. Per germline, CDR1 DFQATT and CDR2 SNEGSKA (reference sequence). CDR3 amino acids: CSAEGHQNTEAFF. The CDR3 DNA follows: TGCAGTGCGGAGGGACATCAGAACACTGAAGCTTTCTTT.

A remark on this clonotype: The junction differs from germline at one of its ends, possibly a read error. This chain links TRBV3-1 with TRBJ2-2; D gene uncertain. The CDR3 has 18 residues. Germline V gene sequence: CDR1 LGHDT, CDR2 YNNKEL (reference sequence). DNA of the CDR3: TGTGCCAGCTGCCAAGATACGGTAACGAGAGGTCCCACCGGGGAGCTGTTTTTT. It is translated as CASCQDTVTRGPTGELFF.

This clonotype has at least ten counts. V is TRBV20-1 and J is TRBJ2-1, with 11 bases identical to TRBD1. Per germline, CDR1 DFQATT and CDR2 SNEGSKA (reference sequence). V gave up 7 bases and J gave up 7 bases; unmatched junction bases: 6. The CDR3 is 13 amino acids. The CDR3 nucleotides are TGCAGTGGGGACAGGGGGTATTGGAATGAGCAGTTCTTC. It codes for CSGDRGYWNEQFF.

This clonotype was counted a few times. The rearrangement links TRBV9 to TRBJ2-2; 7 positions agree with TRBD1. CDR3 length: 15 amino acids. Germline V gene lookup returns CDR1 SGDLS and CDR2 YYNGEE. V shed 3 bases and J 2 bases; nucleotides not matched to a gene: 4. Here the CDR3 DNA reads TGTGCCAGCAGCGCCCGGGACAGAAACACCGGGGAGCTGTTTTTT. As protein: CASSARDRNTGELFF.

This clonotype has more than one count but fewer than ten. The rearrangement uses TRBV20-1 and TRBJ2-2, with 8 bases lining up with TRBD2. Germline trimming cut 3 bases from V and 4 bases from J; bases unmatched to any gene: 7. Per the germline V gene, CDR1 is DFQATT and CDR2 is SNEGSKA (reference sequence). This CDR3 is 15 amino acids long. CDR3 sequence: CSASPGGPGTGELFF. CDR3 bases: TGCAGTGCTAGTCCGGGAGGGCCGGGCACCGGGGAGCTGTTTTTT.

The sample holds many counts of this clonotype. This CDR3 reads CASSPGLNYEQYF. As DNA, the CDR3 is TGTGCCAGCTCACCGGGCCTGAACTACGAGCAGTACTTC. The chain is built from TRBV18 and TRBJ2-7, with no clear D. Looked up from germline, CDR1 is KGHSH and CDR2 is LQKENI. V lost 3 bases and J lost 3, with 9 bases in between. The CDR3 is 13 amino acids.

V gene TRBV29-1 combines with J gene TRBJ2-3; D gene uncertain. The germline gives CDR1 SQVTM, CDR2 ANQGSEA. The CDR3 sequence is 14 residues long. Deletions cut 1 base from V and 4 bases from J, with 12 bases between. CDR3 region: CSVEGMKRPDTQYF. CDR3 DNA: TGCAGCGTTGAAGGGATGAAGAGGCCAGATACGCAGTATTTT.

This clonotype was seen repeatedly, ten times or more. V is TRBV7-9 and J is TRBJ1-1; 10 bases are shared with TRBD1. After removal of 5 bases from V and 1 base from J, the junction contained 1 base not matched to a gene. This CDR3 contains 14 residues. Germline CDR1 and CDR2: SEHNR and FQNEAQ (reference sequence). CDR3: CASSRTGGNTEAFF. The CDR3 region has the DNA TGTGCCAGCAGCCGGACAGGGGGGAACACTGAAGCTTTCTTT. The complete variable domain, with remaining parts taken from reference TRBV7-9 and TRBJ1-1, reads DTGVSQNPRHKITKRGQNVTFRCDPISEHNRLYWYRQTLGQGPEFLTYFQNEAQLEKSRLLSDRFSAERPKGSFSTLEIQRTEQGDSAMYLCASSRTGGNTEAFFGQGTRLTVV.